This section outlines one T cell receptor (beta chain) sequence together with its context. This CDR3 spans 19 amino acids. The germline V gene has CDR1 LGHNA and CDR2 YSLEER. The V end was cut by 0 bases, the J end by 3 bases, with 22 bases between. According to the study, TCR beta libraries were built with iRepertoire HTBI primers and CDR3-region Arm-PCR. TCRdb processed the multiplex PCR reads anew with MiXCR; each CDR3 protein has one entry. The table records roughly 420,000 distinct CDR3 sequences, roughly 17% of them present only once. The sample comes from a study of regulatory T cells in long-lasting Graves disease. The time point: newly diagnosed GD, antithyroid drugs for less than 3 months. There was RNA extracted from PBMCs, and the TCR library was made from it. The sample was also reused in another study, on T cells in Graves' hyperthyroidism and ophthalmopathy. That work adds: First-round RT-PCR with HTBI primers amplified the TCR CDR3 region.

This chain uses TRBV4-3 with TRBJ2-3; possibly TRBD2 for D (5 bases). This sequence was found in a woman in her twenties or thirties with Graves disease. Here the sequenced sample was peripheral blood mononuclear cells (PBMCs), taken at new diagnosis, from a patient treated with antithyroid drugs. This CDR3 reads CASSQDSNAGEGGTDTQYF. The CDR3 DNA reads as TGCGCCAGCAGCCAAGATTCGAACGCCGGGGAAGGCGGGACAGATACGCAGTATTTT.